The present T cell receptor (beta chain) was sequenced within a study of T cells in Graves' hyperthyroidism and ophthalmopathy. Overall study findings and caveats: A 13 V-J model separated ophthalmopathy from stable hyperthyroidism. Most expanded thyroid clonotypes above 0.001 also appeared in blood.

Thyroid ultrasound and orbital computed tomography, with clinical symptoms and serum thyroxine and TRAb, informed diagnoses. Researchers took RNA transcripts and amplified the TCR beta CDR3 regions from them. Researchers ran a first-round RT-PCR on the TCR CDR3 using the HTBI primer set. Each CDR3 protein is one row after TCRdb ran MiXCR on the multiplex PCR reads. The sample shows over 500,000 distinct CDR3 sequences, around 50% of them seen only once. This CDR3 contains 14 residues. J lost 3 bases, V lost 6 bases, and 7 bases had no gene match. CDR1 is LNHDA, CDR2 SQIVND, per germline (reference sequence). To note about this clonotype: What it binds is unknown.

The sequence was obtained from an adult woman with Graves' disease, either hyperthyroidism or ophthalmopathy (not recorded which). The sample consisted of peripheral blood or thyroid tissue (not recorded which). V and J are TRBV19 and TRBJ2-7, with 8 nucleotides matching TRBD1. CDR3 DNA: TGTGCCAGTAGCATCACGGACAGGGTCTACGAGCAGTACTTC. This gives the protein CASSITDRVYEQYF.